The rows below give T cell receptor beta chains drawn from one sample of a study of identical twins. TCRdb recomputed calls from the 5' RACE reads with MiXCR, one row per CDR3 protein. In the table there are approximately 94,000 distinct CDR3 sequences, 4.5% to 6.5% of which are singletons. Material for sequencing was memory T cells sorted from blood. These receptor sequences come from a woman aged 45 to 65 in good health. CDR3s include the opening cysteine and the closing phenylalanine or tryptophan. D genes are given only for firm matches. Part of the rows lack a size; the others show once, few, many or a class for expanded clones.

V	size	J	D	CDR3	DNA
TRBV5-1	many	TRBJ2-1	.	CATTRAGRNEQFF	TGCGCCACCACGAGGGCGGGCCGCAATGAGCAGTTCTTC
TRBV4-2	many	TRBJ2-7	TRBD2	CASSQTSGSSPFTYEQYF	TGTGCCAGCAGCCAAACTAGCGGAAGTTCCCCCTTTACCTACGAGCAGTACTTC
TRBV12-3/TRBV12-4	.	TRBJ2-3	.	CASSFRARGSSTDTQYF	TGTGCCAGCAGTTTCCGGGCCCGGGGGTCGAGCACAGATACGCAGTATTTT
TRBV29-1	many	TRBJ2-3	.	CSSRTGLSRTDTQYF	TGCAGCTCTCGAACGGGGCTTAGTCGTACAGATACGCAGTATTTT
TRBV7-8	many	TRBJ2-4	.	CASSLSSQIQYF	TGTGCCAGCAGCTTATCTAGCCAAATTCAGTACTTC
TRBV29-1	many	TRBJ2-7	.	CSVPGSWSPYEQYF	TGCAGCGTTCCGGGCTCCTGGAGCCCCTACGAGCAGTACTTC
TRBV7-2	few	TRBJ2-1	.	CASSQGGSNYNEQFF	TGTGCCAGCAGCCAGGGGGGGAGTAACTACAATGAGCAGTTCTTC
TRBV30	few	TRBJ1-1	.	CAWSGQGMLNTEAFF	TGTGCCTGGAGTGGGCAGGGGATGTTGAACACTGAAGCTTTCTTT
TRBV11-2	many	TRBJ1-2	TRBD1	CASSSDRVAGSYGYTF	TGTGCCAGCAGCTCCGACAGGGTAGCAGGGAGCTATGGCTACACCTTC
TRBV20-1	many	TRBJ2-2	TRBD1	CSLSTGTGSGELFF	TGCAGTCTTAGCACCGGGACAGGGTCCGGGGAGCTGTTTTTT
TRBV12-3/TRBV12-4	many	TRBJ2-2	TRBD1	CASSFAGQGSGELFF	TGTGCCAGCAGTTTTGCGGGACAGGGGTCCGGGGAGCTGTTTTTT
TRBV11-1	.	TRBJ2-1	.	CASSLNTYYNEQFF	TGTGCCAGCAGCTTAAACACATACTACAATGAGCAGTTCTTC
TRBV20-1	few	TRBJ2-1	TRBD2	CSARDSGTSGRANNEQFF	TGCAGTGCTAGAGATTCCGGGACTAGCGGGAGGGCGAACAATGAGCAGTTCTTC
TRBV20-1	many	TRBJ2-3	.	CSARARGSADTQYF	TGCAGTGCTAGGGCCAGGGGTTCTGCGGATACGCAGTATTTT
TRBV11-1	.	TRBJ2-3	TRBD2	CASSLASSGSGDTQYF	TGTGCCAGCAGCTTAGCTTCAAGCGGGAGCGGAGATACGCAGTATTTT
TRBV7-6	many	TRBJ2-7	.	CASSLSLGGSYEQYF	TGTGCCAGCAGCTTATCTTTAGGGGGGTCCTACGAGCAGTACTTC
TRBV7-9	many	TRBJ2-3	.	CASSLQGLDTQYF	TGTGCCAGCAGCTTACAAGGCTTAGATACGCAGTATTTT
TRBV4-1	.	TRBJ1-1	.	CASSQGSYDRLNTEAFF	TGCGCCAGCAGCCAAGGGAGCTACGACAGGCTGAACACTGAAGCTTTCTTT
TRBV5-1	many	TRBJ2-1	.	CASGQGGGNSGGRYNEQFF	TGCGCCAGCGGGCAAGGAGGGGGAAATAGCGGAGGGAGATACAATGAGCAGTTCTTC
TRBV6-1	.	TRBJ2-1	.	CASSATDWAGEQFF	TGTGCCAGCAGTGCGACCGATTGGGCAGGGGAGCAGTTCTTC
TRBV27	many	TRBJ1-5	TRBD1	CASGLTGYQPQHF	TGTGCCAGCGGCCTGACAGGGTATCAGCCCCAGCATTTT
TRBV29-1	medium-sized	TRBJ2-1	TRBD2	CSVEPLAGGSEQFF	TGCAGCGTTGAGCCGTTAGCGGGAGGGTCTGAGCAGTTCTTC
TRBV2	many	TRBJ2-1	.	CASRVGFGGNEQFF	TGTGCCAGCAGGGTTGGGTTCGGAGGGAATGAGCAGTTCTTC
TRBV5-1	many	TRBJ1-3	TRBD1	CASSPQGQGSGNTIYF	TGCGCCAGCAGCCCACAAGGACAGGGCTCTGGAAACACCATATATTTT
TRBV6-5	many	TRBJ1-1	.	CASNHRENTEAFF	TGTGCCAGCAATCACAGGGAGAACACTGAAGCTTTCTTT
TRBV11-2	many	TRBJ2-1	.	CASSLDEGYNEQFF	TGTGCCAGCAGCTTAGACGAGGGGTACAATGAGCAGTTCTTC
TRBV4-2	.	TRBJ1-1	.	CASSRKQGNTEAFF	TGTGCCAGCAGCCGGAAACAGGGGAACACTGAAGCTTTCTTT
TRBV6-1	few	TRBJ2-7	TRBD1	CAIYRGREFGQYF	TGTGCCATTTACAGGGGGCGAGAATTCGGGCAGTACTTC
TRBV24-1	many	TRBJ2-3	.	CATSWGVGDTQYF	TGTGCCACCAGTTGGGGGGTTGGAGATACGCAGTATTTT
TRBV20-1	.	TRBJ2-5	.	CSARAHQETQYF	TGCAGTGCTAGGGCTCACCAAGAGACCCAGTACTTC
TRBV5-6	many	TRBJ2-5	TRBD1	CASSSGQVIQETQYF	TGTGCCAGCAGCTCTGGACAGGTTATTCAAGAGACCCAGTACTTC
TRBV20-1	many	TRBJ1-1	.	CSARRGGFNTEAFF	TGCAGTGCTAGGAGGGGAGGGTTTAACACTGAAGCTTTCTTT
TRBV3-1	many	TRBJ2-7	TRBD2	CASSQDIAGSPEQYF	TGTGCCAGCAGCCAAGATATAGCGGGATCGCCCGAGCAGTACTTC
TRBV11-2	few	TRBJ1-4	.	CASSLAMSRGQVFGEKLFF	TGTGCCAGCAGCTTGGCCATGTCCCGGGGCCAAGTTTTTGGTGAAAAACTGTTTTTT
TRBV24-1	.	TRBJ2-1	.	CATRGVDEQFF	TGTGCCACCAGGGGGGTGGATGAGCAGTTCTTC
TRBV11-1	many	TRBJ1-2	.	CASSHRAGYGYTF	TGTGCCAGCAGCCACAGGGCTGGCTATGGCTACACCTTC
TRBV7-9	many	TRBJ2-3	.	CASSVDSTDTQYF	TGTGCCAGCAGCGTAGACAGCACAGATACGCAGTATTTT
TRBV7-2	many	TRBJ1-2	.	CASSFPGRGYYGYTF	TGTGCCAGCAGCTTTCCCGGACGGGGCTACTATGGCTACACCTTC
TRBV3-1	many	TRBJ2-1	.	CASSQAYRNDEQFF	TGTGCCAGCAGCCAAGCCTATCGTAACGATGAGCAGTTCTTC
TRBV5-4	.	TRBJ2-5	TRBD2	CASSAGTSGRVETQYF	TGTGCCAGCAGCGCGGGGACTAGCGGGAGAGTGGAGACCCAGTACTTC
TRBV5-1	few	TRBJ2-1	TRBD2	CASSPGLADSYNEQFF	TGCGCCAGCAGCCCGGGACTAGCGGACTCCTACAATGAGCAGTTCTTC
TRBV3-1	many	TRBJ1-2	TRBD1	CASSRATGGPFYGYTF	TGTGCCAGCAGCCGGGCCACAGGGGGCCCTTTCTATGGCTACACCTTC
TRBV7-2	many	TRBJ2-7	.	CASSPVVGNYEQYF	TGTGCCAGCAGCCCGGTGGTGGGAAACTACGAGCAGTACTTC
TRBV20-1	.	TRBJ2-1	.	CSARRRRSSYNEQFF	TGCAGTGCTAGAAGGCGCCGAAGCTCCTACAATGAGCAGTTCTTC
TRBV29-1	many	TRBJ2-4	.	CSVDRGDIQYF	TGCAGCGTTGACAGGGGTGACATTCAGTACTTC
TRBV6-1	.	TRBJ2-1	.	CASSDQRVGEQFF	TGTGCCAGCAGTGACCAGAGGGTGGGTGAGCAGTTCTTC
TRBV6-4	many	TRBJ2-3	.	CASSGDSTDTQYF	TGTGCCAGCAGTGGGGACAGCACAGATACGCAGTATTTT
TRBV12-3/TRBV12-4	many	TRBJ2-2	TRBD1	CASRRQGTGELFF	TGTGCCAGCAGACGACAGGGAACCGGGGAGCTGTTTTTT